This T cell receptor beta chain is from a study of cytomegalovirus exposure and HLA in healthy donors. Study outcomes and limitations: HLA alleles showed associations with about 17,000 TCR beta sequences in a later analysis, at a 0.05 false discovery rate. Associated with cytomegalovirus, according to the listing, were around 160 TCR beta chains.

V shed 2 bases and J shed 3 bases, with 8 bases lying between them. CDR1 is SGHDN, CDR2 FVKESK, per germline. The CDR3 totals 13 residues. PCR involved 60 Vbeta and 13 Jbeta primers. The repertoire was sequenced with immunoSEQ multiplex PCR; TCRdb's copy has only in-frame clones and lacks some. The repertoire has around 130,000 clones, roughly 79% of them found once; the top ten carry over 1.5%. Details on this clone: Its specificity is not known.

The sequencing input was PBMCs. This TCR derives from a woman aged 40 to 55 in good health and CMV-seronegative. The rearrangement uses TRBV14 and TRBJ2-7; a possible D gene is TRBD1 (5 bases). CDR3 sequence (DNA): TGTGCCAGCAGCCAACAACAGGTCTACGAGCAGTACTTC. Translation gives CASSQQQVYEQYF.